These 3 T cell receptor beta chains came from one sample sequenced in a study of regulatory T cells in long-lasting Graves disease. Both iRepertoire HTBI primers and Arm-PCR of CDR3 regions were used to build the TCR beta libraries. Via MiXCR, TCRdb re-called the multiplex PCR reads, giving one row per CDR3 protein. The sample consists of about 540,000 distinct CDR3 sequences, around an eighth of them appearing once. Noted time point: newly diagnosed GD, antithyroid drugs for less than 3 months. TCR sequences were obtained from RNA taken from PBMCs. These data were also reused for a study on T cells in Graves' hyperthyroidism and ophthalmopathy.

Sample: peripheral blood mononuclear cells (PBMCs), taken at new diagnosis, from a patient treated with antithyroid drugs. Receptors were obtained from a man aged 30-40 years with Graves disease.

This clonotype was recorded at least ten times. The gene calls are TRBV12-3 or TRBV12-4 and TRBJ1-4; D not certain. There are 11 residues in the CDR3. Between the trimmed V and J ends, which lost 4 bases and 8 bases, there was a span of 5 bases. CDR3 loop: CASSSREKLFF. The CDR3 bases are TGTGCCAGCAGTTCTAGGGAAAAACTGTTTTTT.

In this sample, this clonotype turned up many times. The chain joins TRBV24-1 to TRBJ2-3; D is uncertain. The V gene's germline CDR1 is KGHDR and CDR2 SFDVKD. The CDR3 is made up of 15 amino acids. The V gene lost 4 bases and the J gene lost 1 base, with 11 bases spanning the gap. The CDR3 protein is CATSDPKDGTDTQYF. The DNA of the CDR3 is TGTGCCACCAGTGACCCGAAGGACGGCACAGATACGCAGTATTTT.

This clonotype was found many times. This chain's CDR3 is CASSYAGGNTEAFF. For the CDR3, the DNA is TGTGCCAGCAGTTACGCAGGGGGTAACACTGAAGCTTTCTTT. This rearrangement joins TRBV6-5 to TRBJ1-1; 7 bases are a match to TRBD1. Unmatched junction bases numbered 2, after V lost 2 bases and J lost 2 bases. The length of the CDR3 is 14 residues. CDR1 MNHEY and CDR2 SVGAGI come from the germline V gene.